This TCR beta chain was retrieved from a study of regulatory T cells in long-lasting Graves disease. The study's findings and limits: Comparison showed that persistent patients shared more public clonotypes (2,741) than new patients (nearly 1,000).

Construction of TCR beta libraries relied on iRepertoire HTBI primers and on Arm-PCR targeting CDR3 regions. TCRdb fed the multiplex PCR reads into MiXCR, producing one record per CDR3 protein. The sample records nearly 350,000 distinct CDR3 sequences, roughly 21% being singletons. Time point of the sample: persistent/refractory GD, antithyroid drugs over 5 years with positive TRAb. RNA extracted from PBMCs served as the sequencing template. Germline V gene data show CDR1 as MNHEY and CDR2 as SMNVEV (reference sequence). Trimming took off 2 bases at V and 5 bases at J, with 10 bases between the two ends. This CDR3 is built from 13 residues. This clonotype was observed a few times. Its antigen is undetermined.

The material sequenced was peripheral blood mononuclear cells (PBMCs), taken when the disease was refractory, from a patient treated with antithyroid drugs. The TCR was taken from a female donor with Graves disease. The chain employs TRBV27 and TRBJ2-7; possible D gene TRBD2, 6 bases. The CDR3 is CASSLMWGDEQYF. The CDR3 DNA is TGTGCCAGCAGTTTAATGTGGGGGGACGAGCAGTACTTC.